Following are 20 T cell receptor beta chains from one sample sequenced in a study of shared clonotypes between healthy human individuals. TCRdb's table, derived via immunoSEQ multiplex PCR, lists solely in-frame clones and lacks some. The sample has about half a million clones, approximately 80% seen once. The sequenced sample was PBMCs. The receptors were gathered from a woman between 35 and 50 years old in good health. Some clones in this sample may be carry-over from other donors' samples.

The chain links TRBV15 to TRBJ2-1; D ambiguous. Per the germline V gene, CDR1 is LNHNV and CDR2 is YYDKDF (reference sequence). The CDR3 has 18 amino acids. The germline V and J ends were trimmed by 0 bases and 2 bases, with 17 bases remaining between them. This CDR3 reads CATSRDRDSKDTYNEQFF. The CDR3 nucleotides are TGTGCCACCAGCAGAGATCGAGACTCCAAAGATACCTACAATGAGCAGTTCTTC. Combining the CDR3 with reference TRBV15 and TRBJ2-1 gives the whole variable domain DAMVIQNPRYQVTQFGKPVTLSCSQTLNHNVMYWYQQKSSQAPKLLFHYYDKDFNNEADTPDNFQSRRPNTSFCFLDIRSPGLGDTAMYLCATSRDRDSKDTYNEQFFGPGTRLTVL.

This chain connects TRBV19 to TRBJ2-2; 10 bases map to TRBD2. V was pared by 3 bases and J by 5 bases, with 3 bases of the junction left unmatched. Germline V gene data show CDR1 as LNHDA and CDR2 as SQIVND (reference sequence). The CDR3 sequence is 15 residues long. The CDR3 protein is CASSIPTSGTGELFF. In DNA, the CDR3 is TGTGCCAGTAGTATCCCGACTAGCGGGACCGGGGAGCTGTTTTTT.

The sample holds a few counts of this clone. J is TRBJ1-3 and V is TRBV10-1, with no clear D. The CDR3 length is 14 residues. Trimming stripped 3 bases from V and 1 base from J, with 7 bases between. Germline CDR1 WNHNN, CDR2 SYGVQD (reference sequence). CDR3 nucleotides: TGCGCCAGCAGTGATTTCCCTTCTGGAAACACCATATATTTT. Translated, it gives CASSDFPSGNTIYF.

A word on this clone: Relative to the germline gene, one junction end is altered; a read error may explain this. This chain connects TRBV28 to TRBJ2-7; D is ambiguous. The germline gives CDR1 MDHEN, CDR2 SYDVKM. This CDR3 spans 14 amino acids. CDR3 DNA: TGTGTCAGCAGCCCGACCCGGAGCTCCTACGAGCAGTACTTC. Translated, it gives CVSSPTRSSYEQYF.

Regarding this clone: One end of the junction fails to match germline, which may point to a read error. The CDR3 DNA is TGTGCCAGCAGTCCCTCGGGTGTTGCGAGCTACGAGCAGCACTTC. This gives the protein CASSPSGVASYEQHF. The rearrangement links TRBV27 to TRBJ2-7; no clear D gene. Germline loops: CDR1 MNHEY, CDR2 SMNVEV (reference sequence). This CDR3 spans 15 amino acids.

Here the CDR3 reads CASLTGTRSYEQYF. DNA for the CDR3: TGTGCCAGCCTCACCGGGACACGCTCCTACGAGCAGTACTTC. The chain carries TRBV28 and TRBJ2-7; tentatively, D is TRBD1 (6 bases). Germline CDR1 reads MDHEN; CDR2 reads SYDVKM. The CDR3 totals 14 residues. V was trimmed by 8 bases and J by 0 bases, leaving 14 bases between them.

The rearrangement links TRBV14 to TRBJ1-1; TRBD1 matches 7 bases. The CDR3 consists of 16 residues. Germline V gene lookup returns CDR1 SGHDN and CDR2 FVKESK. The J segment lost 2 bases and the V segment lost 1 base, leaving 7 bases of the junction unmatched. The CDR3: CASSQGATGINTEAFF. The CDR3 bases are TGTGCCAGCAGCCAAGGGGCGACAGGGATCAACACTGAAGCTTTCTTT.

The chain carries TRBV5-8 and TRBJ1-6, with D perhaps TRBD1 (5 bases). The CDR3 loop spans 16 amino acids. Germline V gene lookup returns CDR1 SGHTS and CDR2 YDEGEE. Trimming pared 0 bases from V and 7 bases from J, leaving 14 bases between. The CDR3 sequence: CASSLDGGSVNSPLHF. The DNA for the CDR3 is TGTGCCAGCAGCTTGGACGGGGGTTCTGTGAATTCACCCCTCCACTTT.

The rearrangement links TRBV11-2 to TRBJ2-3; 8 bases map to TRBD2. After removal of 1 base from V and 2 bases from J, the junction contained 5 bases not matched to a gene. Looked up from germline, CDR1 is SGHAT and CDR2 is FQNNGV. The CDR3 length is 16 residues. The CDR3 is CASSLGSSGPTDTQYF. CDR3 DNA sequence: TGTGCCAGCAGCTTAGGGTCTAGCGGGCCCACAGATACGCAGTATTTT.

The genes are TRBV9 and TRBJ2-5, with D possibly being TRBD1 or TRBD2 (6 bases each). V was trimmed by 4 bases and J by 9 bases, leaving 22 bases between them. Germline CDR1 reads SGDLS; CDR2 reads YYNGEE. The CDR3 sequence is 15 residues long. The CDR3 DNA sequence: TGTGCCAGCAGCCCGCGACAGGCCCCGAGGGGGGCCCAGTACTTC. This codes for CASSPRQAPRGAQYF.

The chain combines TRBV6-6 with TRBJ2-7; D call uncertain. V was cut by 5 bases and J by 4 bases, with 15 bases left in between. This CDR3 contains 14 residues. Germline V lookup: CDR1 MNHNY, CDR2 SVGAGI (reference sequence). The DNA for the CDR3 is TGTGCCAGCAGTCAGAAGTACCCCCCTTACGAGCAGTACTTC. Protein product: CASSQKYPPYEQYF.

The chain carries TRBV19 and TRBJ2-3; TRBD1 aligns across 9 bases. The germline V gene has CDR1 LNHDA and CDR2 SQIVND (reference sequence). Trimming at V came to 5 bases and at J to 2 bases, leaving 11 bases not matched to a gene. This CDR3 comprises 17 residues. CDR3 bases: TGTGCCAGTAGTCCCCGAGGACAGGGGTGGGACACAGATACGCAGTATTTT. It yields the protein CASSPRGQGWDTDTQYF.

The rearrangement links TRBV27 to TRBJ2-7, with TRBD1 as a possible D gene (5 bases). Trimming shortened V by 5 bases and J by 2 bases, and 13 bases separated the two germline ends. Per germline, CDR1 MNHEY and CDR2 SMNVEV (reference sequence). The CDR3 is 14 amino acids. CDR3 in amino acids: CASSTHDSPYEQYF. CDR3 bases: TGTGCCAGCAGTACCCATGACAGTCCCTACGAGCAGTACTTC.

Comment on this clone: Other DNA sequences in this specimen translate into the identical CDR3. The chain has TRBV5-1 and TRBJ2-1, with 9 bases that match TRBD2. The CDR3 runs to 15 residues. The junction had 4 bases not matched to a gene; V was cut back by 0 bases and J by 6 bases. Germline V gives CDR1 SGHRS, CDR2 YFSETQ. The CDR3 region has the DNA TGCGCCAGCAGCTTGGGCCTAGCGGGAACCAATGAGCAGTTCTTC. Translated: CASSLGLAGTNEQFF.

This rearrangement joins TRBV6-5 to TRBJ2-1; D call uncertain. Trimming shortened V by 0 bases and J by 8 bases, and 11 bases separated the two germline ends. CDR1 is MNHEY, CDR2 SVGAGI, per germline. The CDR3 sequence is 14 residues long. The CDR3 here is CASSYSFRSYEQFF. The CDR3 nucleotides are TGTGCCAGCAGTTACTCGTTTAGGTCTTATGAGCAGTTCTTC.

The gene calls are TRBV2 and TRBJ1-1; D unclear. The length of the CDR3 is 11 residues. Germline CDR1 reads SNHLY; CDR2 reads FYNNEI. Trimming removed 0 bases from V and 10 bases from J, with 6 bases in between. DNA for the CDR3: TGTGCCAGCAGTGAAGCCCGCAGAGCTTTCTTT. This translates into CASSEARRAFF.

The sample holds a few counts of this clone. The chain joins TRBV29-1 to TRBJ2-1; TRBD2 matches at 7 bases. Germline V gene lookup returns CDR1 SQVTM and CDR2 ANQGSEA. The V and J ends lost 8 bases and 9 bases, in that order; junction bases with no gene match: 10. The CDR3 sequence is 12 residues long. The CDR3, as DNA: TGCAGCAACAGCGGGAACGGTCCTGAGCAGTTCTTC. Protein product: CSNSGNGPEQFF.

This chain uses TRBV18 with TRBJ2-1, with D perhaps TRBD2 (6 bases). The CDR3 is 17 amino acids. Between the trimmed V and J ends, which lost 1 base and 3 bases, there was a span of 16 bases. The germline V gene encodes CDR1 KGHSH and CDR2 LQKENI. CDR3 protein: CASSPRVLTSVYNEQFF. The CDR3 DNA reads as TGTGCCAGCTCACCACGGGTATTGACTAGTGTCTACAATGAGCAGTTCTTC. The variable domain in full, completed from reference TRBV18 and TRBJ2-1, reads NAGVMQNPRHLVRRRGQEARLRCSPMKGHSHVYWYRQLPEEGLKFMVYLQKENIIDESGMPKERFSAEFPKEGPSILRIQQVVRGDSAAYFCASSPRVLTSVYNEQFFGPGTRLTVL.

In its sample, this clone was seen once. The chain is built from TRBV6-4 and TRBJ2-7, with TRBD2 as a possible D gene (6 bases). Trimming took off 3 bases at V and 3 bases at J, with 12 bases between the two ends. CDR3 length equals 14 residues. CDR1 is MRHNA and CDR2 is SNTAGT in the germline V gene. This CDR3 reads CASSEGGSGYEQYF. In DNA, the CDR3 is TGTGCCAGCAGTGAGGGGGGTAGCGGCTACGAGCAGTACTTC.

The rearrangement links TRBV9 to TRBJ2-2, with 9 bases matching TRBD1. Trimming removed 4 bases from V and 6 bases from J; junction bases left unmatched: 13. The CDR3 extends over 17 amino acids. From germline, CDR1 is SGDLS and CDR2 YYNGEE. The chain's CDR3 is CASSPTPRDRVPGELFF. Here the CDR3 DNA reads TGTGCCAGCAGCCCGACACCCCGGGACAGGGTGCCCGGGGAGCTGTTTTTT.